The clone carrying this T cell receptor (beta chain) turned up a few times. Antigen specificity is unknown. Amplified TCR beta CDR3 regions derived from RNA transcripts. HTBI primers were employed in a first-round RT-PCR of the TCR CDR3. A single record per CDR3 protein comes from TCRdb applying MiXCR to the multiplex PCR reads. The sample has nearly 600,000 distinct CDR3 sequences, approximately 15% seen once. The entry originates in a study of T cells in Graves' hyperthyroidism and ophthalmopathy. Study overall: Peripheral blood was taken when the disease was first diagnosed, before any treatment began. Whole-study findings and limits: Ophthalmopathy stood apart from stable hyperthyroidism in a 13 V-J model.

Participants, patients aged 18 to 65, had newly diagnosed hyperthyroidism with a duration under 2 months. Diagnosis relied on clinical symptoms, serum thyroxine and TRAb, thyroid ultrasound and orbital computed tomography. Germline CDR1 SEHNR, CDR2 FQNEAQ (reference sequence). Deletions cut 4 bases from V and 4 bases from J, with 11 bases between. The CDR3 extends over 14 amino acids. This chain connects TRBV7-9 to TRBJ2-1; no firm D call. The receptor comes from a woman in her 30s with Graves' hyperthyroidism that later progressed to Graves' ophthalmopathy. The sequencing input was blood. The CDR3 loop reads CASSSRGGYNEQFF. CDR3 DNA: TGTGCCAGCAGCTCCCGAGGTGGATACAATGAGCAGTTCTTC. Together with reference TRBV7-9 and TRBJ2-1, the CDR3 gives the full variable domain: DTGVSQNPRHKITKRGQNVTFRCDPISEHNRLYWYRQTLGQGPEFLTYFQNEAQLEKSRLLSDRFSAERPKGSFSTLEIQRTEQGDSAMYLCASSSRGGYNEQFFGPGTRLTVL.